This T cell receptor (beta chain) comes out of a study of beta chain features in type 1 diabetes. Looking at the study overall: Cell yields, gender and age were similar in healthy donors and patients. Sorted cells, 107,917,701 in number, were examined across all samples.

Isolated RNA was reverse transcribed in full, so expressed TCRB transcripts were sequenced. Using immunoSEQ multiplex PCR, the repertoire was profiled, and TCRdb retains in-frame clones only, with some absent. The sample consists of a few hundred thousand clones, about 14% of them appearing once. Germline loops: CDR1 SGHNT, CDR2 YYREEE (reference sequence). CDR3 length: 14 residues. V gave up 4 bases and J gave up 4 bases, with 14 bases separating them. Stem cell-like memory, regulatory, central memory and naive CD4+ cells were sorted via CD45RO/CCR7/CD25/CD127/CD95/CD27. A word on this clone: Its antigen remains unknown.

General study results and limits: Reduced insertions and increased deletions marked VDJ junctions in type 1 diabetes patients.

The receptor was isolated from a man aged 25-45 years in good health. The V gene is TRBV5-4, the J gene TRBJ1-1, with a weak D call TRBD1 (5 bases). Sequenced: naive CD4+ T cells from blood. The CDR3 region is CASSKGTGLTEAFF. DNA of the CDR3: TGTGCCAGCAGCAAAGGGACCGGGCTCACTGAAGCTTTCTTT. Full variable domain (missing parts from reference TRBV5-4 and TRBJ1-1): ETGVTQSPTHLIKTRGQQVTLRCSSQSGHNTVSWYQQALGQGPQFIFQYYREEENGRGNFPPRFSGLQFPNYSSELNVNALELDDSALYLCASSKGTGLTEAFFGQGTRLTVV.